This is a list of T cell receptor beta chains from one sample in a study of cytomegalovirus exposure and HLA in healthy donors. Assay: immunoSEQ multiplex PCR; the TCRdb copy retains only in-frame clones and omits some. The data show approximately 140,000 clones, with 75% to 85% seen just once and around 6.6% held by the top ten. The sequencing sample was made of PBMCs. The receptors shown here come from a man aged 50-59 years in good health and CMV-seropositive. CDR3s include the opening cysteine and the closing phenylalanine or tryptophan. Each record gives: D gene, J gene, V gene, clone size, CDR3 DNA, CDR3 protein. The D gene is left open where the match is weak. Clone size is given for some rows only: seen once, a few or many times, or a class if the clone is expanded.

>-|TRBJ2-5|TRBV10-2|few
TGCGCCAGCAGTTTTAGGGGTCTGGGGGAGACCCAGTACTTC
CASSFRGLGETQYF
>TRBD1|TRBJ2-5|TRBV19|-
TGTGCCAGTAGTACCCGAGGACAGGGGGCGAGAGAGACCCAGTACTTC
CASSTRGQGARETQYF
>TRBD2|TRBJ2-1|TRBV5-1|once
TGCGCCAGCAGCTCCCCTAGGGGGACTAGCGAACACAATGAGCAGTTCTTC
CASSSPRGTSEHNEQFF
>TRBD2|TRBJ2-7|TRBV5-1|few
TGCGCCAGCAGCTTGGATACTAGCGGGCACTCGGGAGAGCAGTACTTC
CASSLDTSGHSGEQYF
>-|TRBJ2-6|TRBV7-8|-
TGTGCCAGCAGCTACTACCACGGGAGCTCTGGGGCCAACGTCCTGACTTTC
CASSYYHGSSGANVLTF
>TRBD1|TRBJ1-1|TRBV6-1|-
TGTGCCAGCAGTGTATTAGTGACAGGGGACACTGAAGCTTTCTTT
CASSVLVTGDTEAFF
>TRBD1|TRBJ2-1|TRBV6-6|-
TGTGCCAGCAGATACCCGGGGCAGGGGGTCAATGAGCAGTTCTTC
CASRYPGQGVNEQFF
>TRBD1|TRBJ2-2|TRBV9|-
TGTGCCAGCAGCGCCTCCGGGACAGGGTTGACCGGGGAGCTGTTTTTT
CASSASGTGLTGELFF
>TRBD2|TRBJ2-3|TRBV10-3|-
TGTGCCGTAAGCGGGAGATCAGATACGCAGTATTTT
CAVSGRSDTQYF
>-|TRBJ2-7|TRBV6-5|few
TGTGCCGTCCGTGGGGGCATCTACGAGCAGTACTTC
CAVRGGIYEQYF
>TRBD2|TRBJ2-7|TRBV14|once
TGTGCCAGCAGCCCGACTCTAGCGGGCGTCTCCTACGAGCAGTACTTC
CASSPTLAGVSYEQYF
>TRBD2|TRBJ2-1|TRBV7-9|-
TGTGCCAGCAGCTTCCTTGGGACTACCTCCTACAATGAGCAGTTCTTC
CASSFLGTTSYNEQFF
>-|TRBJ2-6|TRBV5-1|once
TGCGCCAGCAGCTTGGCCCCTTCGGGTTCGGGGGCCAACGTCCTGACTTTC
CASSLAPSGSGANVLTF
>-|TRBJ1-2|TRBV29-1|-
TGCAGCGTTGAAGCCCTGCGTGGCTACACCTTC
CSVEALRGYTF
>-|TRBJ2-5|TRBV21-1|-
TGTGCCAGCAGCATTCCAGGGGCCGGGATAGAGACCCAGTACTTC
CASSIPGAGIETQYF
>-|TRBJ2-5|TRBV5-6|-
TGTGCCAGCAGCGATTGGACTGATGCACAAGAGACCCAGTACTTC
CASSDWTDAQETQYF
>-|TRBJ2-7|TRBV6-4|-
TGTGCCAGCAGTGACTCGTCAGGGCCCCCTAGCGAAGAAGGGGAGCAGTACTTC
CASSDSSGPPSEEGEQYF
>TRBD2|TRBJ2-1|TRBV7-7|-
TGTGCTAGCAGCATCGGACTAGCTGACCTTGAGCAGTTCTTC
CASSIGLADLEQFF
>-|TRBJ1-1|TRBV9|-
TGTGCCAGCAGCCTCTTTGGGCGCAAGAATAGGGGCACTGAAGCTTTCTTT
CASSLFGRKNRGTEAFF
>-|TRBJ2-5|TRBV10-2|-
TGCGCCAGCGGCCTCTCATTCCAAGAGACCCAGTACTTC
CASGLSFQETQYF
>-|TRBJ2-7|TRBV19|-
TGTGCCAGTAGTTCCGCAGACAGCTCGATAACCTACGAGCAGTACTTC
CASSSADSSITYEQYF
>-|TRBJ2-5|TRBV9|-
TGTGCCAGCAGCTCCTCGGGACAAGAGACCCAGTACTTC
CASSSSGQETQYF
>-|TRBJ2-7|TRBV5-4|-
TGTGCCAGCAGCTTTTGGGGGGCCTACGAGCAGTACTTC
CASSFWGAYEQYF
>TRBD1|TRBJ1-2|TRBV18|-
TGTGCCAGCTCACCACAAATTCCCGGGACAGACTTCTATGGCTACACCTTC
CASSPQIPGTDFYGYTF
>TRBD2|TRBJ2-3|TRBV2|-
TGTGCCAGCACTGCGTCGGGACTAGGGGCAGATACGCAGTATTTT
CASTASGLGADTQYF
>-|TRBJ2-5|TRBV7-9|few
TGTGCCACCCACCGTTTCTTCAGGGGAACAGAGACCCAGTACTTC
CATHRFFRGTETQYF
>TRBD1|TRBJ2-2|TRBV28|few
TGTGCCAGCAGCCCTGGGACAGCTATCGGCGGGGAGCTGTTTTTT
CASSPGTAIGGELFF
>TRBD2|TRBJ2-6|TRBV5-1|-
TGCGCCAGCAGCTTGGGCGGGACTAGCGTCTCTGGGGCCAACGTCCTGACTTTC
CASSLGGTSVSGANVLTF
>-|TRBJ2-7|TRBV19|-
TGTGCCAGTAGTATACCCGGGGGATCCTCCTACGGGCAGTACTTC
CASSIPGGSSYGQYF
>-|TRBJ2-3|TRBV29-1|-
TGCAGCGGGGTAGGCCAGGCTAGCCCAGATACGCAGTATTTT
CSGVGQASPDTQYF
>-|TRBJ1-4|TRBV7-3|-
TGTGCCAGCAGCCCCACAGGGTCCCATGAAAAACTGTTTTTT
CASSPTGSHEKLFF